A selection of T cell receptor beta chains follows, all from one sample in a study of cytomegalovirus exposure and HLA in healthy donors. The table came from immunoSEQ multiplex PCR; TCRdb's copy has only in-frame clones and leaves some out. The data contain roughly 200,000 clones, roughly four fifths of them singletons. Sequenced input: PBMCs. These receptors came from a man between 25 and 39 years old in good health and CMV-seronegative. CDR3s leave out the opening cysteine and the closing phenylalanine or tryptophan.

CDR3 protein: ASSLGTSGLSSYEQY
V gene: TRBV7-6
J gene: TRBJ2-7

CDR3 protein: ASSSVLLAAPAKNIQY
V gene: TRBV5-6
J gene: TRBJ2-4

CDR3 protein: ASSQQGGTEKLF
V gene: TRBV5-1
J gene: TRBJ1-4

CDR3 protein: ASRGNSGSPEWSGANVLT
V gene: TRBV10-2
J gene: TRBJ2-6

CDR3 protein: ASSEASRGSYGYT
V gene: TRBV2
J gene: TRBJ1-2

CDR3 protein: AISARLAPDTQY
V gene: TRBV10-3
J gene: TRBJ2-3

CDR3 protein: ASSPEDQRAYYEQY
V gene: TRBV5-1
J gene: TRBJ2-7

CDR3 protein: ATSRAGTRSYEQY
V gene: TRBV19
J gene: TRBJ2-7

CDR3 protein: SVWEGSSYEQY
V gene: TRBV29-1
J gene: TRBJ2-7

CDR3 protein: ASSLAGTGQNQPQH
V gene: TRBV7-8
J gene: TRBJ1-5

CDR3 protein: ASSGGTQGIEKLF
V gene: TRBV25-1
J gene: TRBJ1-4

CDR3 protein: ASSLVAGGYEQY
V gene: TRBV7-6
J gene: TRBJ2-7

CDR3 protein: ASRIRGSHEQY
V gene: TRBV6-5
J gene: TRBJ2-7

CDR3 protein: ASSVAAGFYEQF
V gene: TRBV9
J gene: TRBJ2-1

CDR3 protein: ASSSWTMNTEAF
V gene: TRBV7-2
J gene: TRBJ1-1

CDR3 protein: ASSSGQAETQY
V gene: TRBV11-3
J gene: TRBJ2-5

CDR3 protein: ASTSTGGETQY
V gene: TRBV19
J gene: TRBJ2-5

CDR3 protein: ASSWGPGQGGDGELF
V gene: TRBV11-3
J gene: TRBJ2-2

CDR3 protein: ASSLDVEFCNQPQH
V gene: TRBV11-3
J gene: TRBJ1-5

CDR3 protein: ASSALAGPQETQY
V gene: TRBV6-4
J gene: TRBJ2-5

CDR3 protein: ASSTNTQGRQY
V gene: TRBV6-5
J gene: TRBJ2-7

CDR3 protein: ASSVSGDNSPLH
V gene: TRBV5-1
J gene: TRBJ1-6

CDR3 protein: ASSDAGTSSYEQY
V gene: TRBV5-1
J gene: TRBJ2-7

CDR3 protein: ASRNTGGQETQY
V gene: TRBV19
J gene: TRBJ2-5